The clone carrying this T cell receptor (beta chain) has just a few counts. What it recognizes is unknown. This specimen comes from a study of beta chain features in type 1 diabetes. The isolated RNA, all of it, was reverse transcribed, so expressed TCRB transcripts were what got sequenced. About 3.6 million reads on average were seen across naive, central memory and regulatory T cell samples. Some clones are missing from TCRdb's copy, which holds only in-frame ones; the method was immunoSEQ multiplex PCR. The sample records roughly 150,000 clones, 9% to 10% being singletons. Findings and caveats of the study: TCRB CDR3 length was moderately but significantly reduced in all four CD4+ subsets of Type 1 diabetes patients. Over-representation of high TCR-expressing cells was a possible consequence of cDNA sequencing. TCRB repertoires of naive, central memory and Treg cells appeared more similar among patients than among healthy donors.

The CDR3 consists of 16 residues. Germline V gene sequence: CDR1 SGHRS, CDR2 YFSETQ. The junction had 6 bases not matched to a gene; V was cut back by 4 bases and J by 1 base. J is TRBJ2-5 and V is TRBV5-1; 11 nucleotides agree with TRBD2. Sequenced material: central memory CD4+ T cells from blood. The receptor was isolated from a woman aged 25 to 45 with type 1 diabetes. This CDR3 reads CASSTGLAEFQETQYF. As DNA, the CDR3 is TGCGCCAGCAGCACGGGACTAGCGGAATTCCAAGAGACCCAGTACTTC.